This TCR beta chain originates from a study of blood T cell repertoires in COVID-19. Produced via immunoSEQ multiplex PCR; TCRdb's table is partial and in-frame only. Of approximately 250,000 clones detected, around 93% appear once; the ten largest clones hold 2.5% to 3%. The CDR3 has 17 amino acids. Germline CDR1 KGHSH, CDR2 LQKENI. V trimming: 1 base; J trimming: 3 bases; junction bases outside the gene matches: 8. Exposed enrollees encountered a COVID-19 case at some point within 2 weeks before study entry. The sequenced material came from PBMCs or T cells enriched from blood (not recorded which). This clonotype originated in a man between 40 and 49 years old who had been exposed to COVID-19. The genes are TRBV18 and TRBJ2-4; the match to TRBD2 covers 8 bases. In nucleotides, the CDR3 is TGTGCCAGCTCACCACTCAATAGGGGACTAGGCAAAAACATTCAGTACTTC. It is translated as CASSPLNRGLGKNIQYF.